This section outlines one T cell receptor beta chain sequence together with its context. What it binds is not known. Any history of autoimmune disease or systemic immunosuppression disqualified patients. This record belongs to a study of OX40 agonist ivuxolimab in advanced cancers. Study details: Patients with hepatocellular carcinoma, melanoma, renal cell or head and neck cancer made up the dose-escalation patients. Study results and caveats: Low normalized T-cell clonal expansion was additionally recorded for some nonresponders. By week 6 at 0.1 to 3.0 mg/kg, blood CD4+ and CD8+ T cells had expanded clonally.

Losses at the gene ends were 3 bases for V and 3 bases for J; bases not matched to a gene: 6. This CDR3 is built from 15 residues. CDR1 and CDR2 from the germline V gene are SGDLS and YYNGEE. Sequencing was performed with immunoSEQ multiplex PCR; in TCRdb, only in-frame clones are kept and a portion is missing. The profile shows tens of thousands of clones, 85% to 90% of them singletons. The sample consisted of CD4+ or CD8+ T cells sorted from blood, taken in a trial of the OX40 agonist ivuxolimab. The chain couples TRBV9 to TRBJ1-2; 9 bases map to TRBD1. The clonotype comes from an adult with an advanced solid tumor such as melanoma, head and neck, liver or kidney cancer. CDR3 sequence reads: CASSATGGADYGYTF. For the CDR3, the DNA is TGTGCCAGCAGCGCTACAGGGGGCGCAGACTATGGCTACACCTTC.